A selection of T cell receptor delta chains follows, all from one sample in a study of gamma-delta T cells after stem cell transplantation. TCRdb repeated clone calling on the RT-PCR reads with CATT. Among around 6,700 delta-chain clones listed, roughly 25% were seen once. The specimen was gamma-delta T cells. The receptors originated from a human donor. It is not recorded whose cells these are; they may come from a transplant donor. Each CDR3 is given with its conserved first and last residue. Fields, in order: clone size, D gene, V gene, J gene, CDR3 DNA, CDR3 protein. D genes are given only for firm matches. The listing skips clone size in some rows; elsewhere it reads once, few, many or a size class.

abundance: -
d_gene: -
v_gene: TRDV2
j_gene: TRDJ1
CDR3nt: TGTGCCTGTGACACCGTGAATACGCACGCCGATAAACTCATCTTT
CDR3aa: CACDTVNTHADKLIF

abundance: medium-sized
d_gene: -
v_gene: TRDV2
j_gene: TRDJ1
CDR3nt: TGTGCCTGTGACCCCCTCCTTACTGGACCTAACGGCGATAAACTCATCTTT
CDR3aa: CACDPLLTGPNGDKLIF

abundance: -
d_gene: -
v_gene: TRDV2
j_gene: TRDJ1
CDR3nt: TGTGCCTGGGAACAAGTGGGATGCGGGGACACCGATAAACTCATCTTT
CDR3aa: CAWEQVGCGDTDKLIF

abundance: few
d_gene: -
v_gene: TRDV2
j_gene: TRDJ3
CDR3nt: TGTGCCTGTGACCCTCTCCGATCCTCCTCCTGGGACACCCGACAGATGTTTTTC
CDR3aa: CACDPLRSSSWDTRQMFF

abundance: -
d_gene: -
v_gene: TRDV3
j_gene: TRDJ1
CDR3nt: TGTGCCTCGGCCTTCCCACTCTGTGGGACCGATAAACTCATCTTT
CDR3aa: CASAFPLCGTDKLIF

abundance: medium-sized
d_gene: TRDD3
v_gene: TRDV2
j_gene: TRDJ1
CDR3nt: TGTGCCTGTGACACGACATCCTCCCTGGGGGGGACTGACACCGATAAACTCATCTTT
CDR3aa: CACDTTSSLGGTDTDKLIF

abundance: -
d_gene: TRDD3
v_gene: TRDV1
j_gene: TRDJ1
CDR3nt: TGTGCTCTTGGCAGCGAGGGGGAAGGCCTTCCTCTGGTACTGGGGGATTTCACCGATAAACTCATCTTT
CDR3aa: CALGSEGEGLPLVLGDFTDKLIF

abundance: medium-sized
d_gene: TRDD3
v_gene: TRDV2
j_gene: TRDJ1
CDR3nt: TGTGCCTGTGACACCCTGGGGGATATCGCGTACACCGATAAACTCATCTTT
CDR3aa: CACDTLGDIAYTDKLIF

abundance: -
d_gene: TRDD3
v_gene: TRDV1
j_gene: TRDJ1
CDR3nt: TGTGCTCTTGGGGAAGCCTCCGTGTTCCCCGTACTGGGGGCCACATCGTACACCGATAAACTCATCTTT
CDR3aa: CALGEASVFPVLGATSYTDKLIF

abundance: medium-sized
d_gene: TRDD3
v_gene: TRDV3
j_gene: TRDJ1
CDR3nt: TGTGCCTTTATGGCCCCCCCCCTTGTACTGGGGGATACGGGCACCGATAAACTCATCTTT
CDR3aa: CAFMAPPLVLGDTGTDKLIF

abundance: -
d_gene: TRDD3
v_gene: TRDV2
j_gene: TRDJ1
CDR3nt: TGTGCCTGTGATCCCGTAGGCCTACGGGTGAAACTGGGGGATCCTGACACGGGGGACACCGATAAACTCATCTTT
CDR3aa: CACDPVGLRVKLGDPDTGDTDKLIF

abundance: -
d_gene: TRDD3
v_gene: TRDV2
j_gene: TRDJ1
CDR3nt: TGTGCCTGTGACACCTTGGGAGGTTGGGGGAAAAACACCGATAAACTCATCTTT
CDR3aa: CACDTLGGWGKNTDKLIF

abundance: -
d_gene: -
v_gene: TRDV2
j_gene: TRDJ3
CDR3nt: TGTGCCTGTGACACAGTGGATGACTCCTGGGACACCCGACAGATGTTTTTC
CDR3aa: CACDTVDDSWDTRQMFF

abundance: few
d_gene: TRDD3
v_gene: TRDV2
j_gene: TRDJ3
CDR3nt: TGTGCCTGTGACACGGGGTCTGGGGGGCCTCATAGCTCCTGGGACACCCGACAGATGTTTTTC
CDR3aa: CACDTGSGGPHSSWDTRQMFF

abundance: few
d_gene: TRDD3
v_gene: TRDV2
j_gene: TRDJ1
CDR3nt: TGTGCCTGTGACACCTTTTCATGGGGGACCAATTACCCCGAGTACACCGATAAACTCATCTTT
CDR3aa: CACDTFSWGTNYPEYTDKLIF

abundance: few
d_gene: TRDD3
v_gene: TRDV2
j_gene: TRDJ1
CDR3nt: TGTGCCTGTGACACCATACTGGGGGATACCGGGGATGATAAACTCATCTTT
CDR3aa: CACDTILGDTGDDKLIF

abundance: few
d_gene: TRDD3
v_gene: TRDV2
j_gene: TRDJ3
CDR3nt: TGTGCCTGTGACCGTCTTCGGACTGGGGGATACGTACTGGACACCCGACAGATGTTTTTC
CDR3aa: CACDRLRTGGYVLDTRQMFF

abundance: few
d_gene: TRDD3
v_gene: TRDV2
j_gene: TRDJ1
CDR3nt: TGTGCCTGTGACACGATTGGGGGACCCCAATCCAGCGATAAACTCATCTTT
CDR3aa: CACDTIGGPQSSDKLIF

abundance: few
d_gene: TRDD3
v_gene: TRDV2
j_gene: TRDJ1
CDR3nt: TGTGCCTGCCTCCCCGTTGGGGGAAATACCGATAAACTCATCTTT
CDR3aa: CACLPVGGNTDKLIF

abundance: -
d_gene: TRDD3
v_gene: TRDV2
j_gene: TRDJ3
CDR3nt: TGTGCCTGTGACCCCGTCGGTAACTGGGGGATTGGAATGGACACCCGACAGATGTTTTTC
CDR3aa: CACDPVGNWGIGMDTRQMFF

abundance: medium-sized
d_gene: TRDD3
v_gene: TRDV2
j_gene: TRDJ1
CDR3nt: TGTGCCTGTGACACGCTGGGGGACACCTCTAAACTCATCTTT
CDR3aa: CACDTLGDTSKLIF

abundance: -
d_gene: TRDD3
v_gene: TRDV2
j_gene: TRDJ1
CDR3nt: TGTGCCTGTGACACCGCGAGTGGTTGGGGGATACGGGACGATAAACTCATCTTT
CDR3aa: CACDTASGWGIRDDKLIF

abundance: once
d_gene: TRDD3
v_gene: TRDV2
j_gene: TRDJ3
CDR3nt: TGTGCCTGTGACACTGGCTCGAACTGGGGGATACAAGGCTCCTGGGACACCCGACAGATGTTTTTC
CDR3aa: CACDTGSNWGIQGSWDTRQMFF